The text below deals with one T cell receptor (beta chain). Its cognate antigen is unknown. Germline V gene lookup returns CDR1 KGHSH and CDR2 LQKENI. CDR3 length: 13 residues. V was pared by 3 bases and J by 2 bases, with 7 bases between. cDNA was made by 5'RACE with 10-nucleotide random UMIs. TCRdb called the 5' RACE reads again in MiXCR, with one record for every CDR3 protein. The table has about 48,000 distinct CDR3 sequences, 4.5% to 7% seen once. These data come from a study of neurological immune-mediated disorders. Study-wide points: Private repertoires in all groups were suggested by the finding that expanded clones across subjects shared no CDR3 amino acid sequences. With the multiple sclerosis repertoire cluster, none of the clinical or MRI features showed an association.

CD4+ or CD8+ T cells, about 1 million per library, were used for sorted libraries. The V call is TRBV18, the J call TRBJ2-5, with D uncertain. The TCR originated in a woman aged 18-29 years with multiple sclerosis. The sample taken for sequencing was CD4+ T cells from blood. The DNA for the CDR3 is TGTGCCAGCTCACCCCAGAGACAAGAGACCCAGTACTTC. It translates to CASSPQRQETQYF.